This TCR beta chain comes out of a study of beta chain features in type 1 diabetes. This clone occurred a few times. The antigen is undetermined. Expressed TCRB transcripts got sequenced, as all isolated RNA was reverse transcribed. Sequenced by immunoSEQ multiplex PCR; TCRdb stores in-frame clones only, minus some. The sample holds approximately 400,000 clones, roughly 15% seen once. General observations from the study: For TCRB rearrangement, an influence of HLA type remained unresolved here.

J gave up 6 bases and V 8 bases, and 8 bases lay outside the gene matches. The CDR3 consists of 13 residues. From germline, CDR1 is MNHEY and CDR2 SMNVEV (reference sequence). This TCR was sampled from a woman aged 18 to 35 in good health. The specimen was naive CD4+ T cells from blood. The genes are TRBV27 and TRBJ2-7, with TRBD1 matching over 9 bases. CDR3 sequence reads: CASGGQGPSEQYF. The CDR3 region has the DNA TGTGCCAGCGGGGGACAGGGTCCCTCCGAGCAGTACTTC.